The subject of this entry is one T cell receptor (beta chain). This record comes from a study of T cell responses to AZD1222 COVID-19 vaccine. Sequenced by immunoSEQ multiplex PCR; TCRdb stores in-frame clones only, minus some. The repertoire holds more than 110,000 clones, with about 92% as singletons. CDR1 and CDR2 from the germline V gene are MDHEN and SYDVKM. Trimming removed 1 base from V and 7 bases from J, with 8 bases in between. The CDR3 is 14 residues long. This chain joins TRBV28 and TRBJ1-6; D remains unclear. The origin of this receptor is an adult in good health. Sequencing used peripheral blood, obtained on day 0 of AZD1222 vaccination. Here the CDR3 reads CASSLYLRNSPLHF. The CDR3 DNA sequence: TGTGCCAGCAGTTTATACTTAAGGAATTCACCCCTCCACTTT. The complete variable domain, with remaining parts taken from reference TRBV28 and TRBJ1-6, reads DVKVTQSSRYLVKRTGEKVFLECVQDMDHENMFWYRQDPGLGLRLIYFSYDVKMKEKGDIPEGYSVSREKKERFSLILESASTNQTSMYLCASSLYLRNSPLHFGNGTRLTVT.